This T cell receptor (beta chain) was obtained from a study of blood T cell repertoires in COVID-19. The wider study: Sites across the United States, Italy and Spain contributed samples from acute and convalescent COVID-19.

In the authors' methods: By means of reference gene primer amplification, nucleated cell counts were estimated. TCRdb's copy holds only in-frame clones and misses some; the assay was immunoSEQ multiplex PCR. Clone size and V and J calls were adopted from that table, with D and trimming inferred from the DNA. The sample has 350,000 or so clones, about 92% seen once. CDR3 size: 14 residues. Germline V lookup: CDR1 MNHEY, CDR2 SMNVEV (reference sequence). The V gene lost 3 bases and the J gene lost 10 bases, with 13 bases spanning the gap. The chain is built from TRBV27 and TRBJ1-6; D is perhaps TRBD1 (6 bases). The source is a woman aged 25-40 years who had recovered from COVID-19. Sequenced input: PBMCs or T cells enriched from blood (not recorded which). CDR3 nucleotide sequence: TGTGCCAGCAGTTTTGAAAGGGGGAACTCACCCCTCCACTTT. This sequence encodes CASSFERGNSPLHF.